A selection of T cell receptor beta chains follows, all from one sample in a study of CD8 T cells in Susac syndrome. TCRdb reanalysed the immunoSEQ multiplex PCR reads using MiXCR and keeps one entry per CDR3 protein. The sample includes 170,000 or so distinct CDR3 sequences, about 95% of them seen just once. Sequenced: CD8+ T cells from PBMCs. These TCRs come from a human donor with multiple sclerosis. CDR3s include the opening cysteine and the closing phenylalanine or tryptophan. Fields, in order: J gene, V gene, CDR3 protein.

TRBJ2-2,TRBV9,CASSVEDYGELFF
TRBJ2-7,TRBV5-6,CASSRGQEVSYEQYF
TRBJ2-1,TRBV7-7,CASSADSTLNEQFF
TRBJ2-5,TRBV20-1,CSAGTGYPEETQYF
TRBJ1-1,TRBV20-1,CSARRGLNTEAFF
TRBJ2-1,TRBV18,CASSPLADSYNEQFF
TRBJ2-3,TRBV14,CASNLGGDTQYF
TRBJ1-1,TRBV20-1,CSARSYSGGTEAFF
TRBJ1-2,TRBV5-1,CASRSSQYNYGYTF
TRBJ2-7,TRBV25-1,CASSEFGGSSYEQYF
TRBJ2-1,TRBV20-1,CSAEGGLGSYNEQFF
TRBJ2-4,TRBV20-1,CSAGDRGPGDIQYF
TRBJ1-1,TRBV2,CARTTGEANTEAFF
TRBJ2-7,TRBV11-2,CASSLILLEQYF
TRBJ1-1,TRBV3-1,CASSQDPPAGGMNTEAFF
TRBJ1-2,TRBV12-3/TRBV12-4,CASSLPGNYGYTF
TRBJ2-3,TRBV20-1,CSAPLVDTQYF
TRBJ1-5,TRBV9,CASSVGGLQPQHF